This TCR beta chain was sequenced during a study of OX40 agonist ivuxolimab in advanced cancers. At the level of the study: At 0.01 to 10 mg/kg, ivuxolimab was administered intravenously to patients every 2 weeks. The dose-escalation cohort was just under 85% male, with a mean age of around 60 years, ranging about 23 to 90.

Germline-derived CDR1 and CDR2 are SGHTA and FQGTGA. V was cut by 1 base and J by 4 bases, with 6 bases left in between. The CDR3 length is 13 residues. Remarks on this clone: This sample also contains other DNA sequences that code for the same CDR3.

The table came from immunoSEQ multiplex PCR; TCRdb's copy has only in-frame clones and leaves some out. The repertoire consists of about 76,000 clones, with approximately 83% occurring once and the leading ten covering less than 4%. This chain uses TRBV7-3 with TRBJ2-3; D is unclear. The material was CD4+ or CD8+ T cells sorted from blood, obtained in a trial of the OX40 agonist ivuxolimab. This receptor was taken from an adult with an advanced solid tumor such as melanoma, head and neck, liver or kidney cancer. The chain's CDR3 is CASSLRGADTQYF. In nucleotides, the CDR3 is TGTGCCAGCAGCTTAAGGGGTGCAGATACGCAGTATTTT.